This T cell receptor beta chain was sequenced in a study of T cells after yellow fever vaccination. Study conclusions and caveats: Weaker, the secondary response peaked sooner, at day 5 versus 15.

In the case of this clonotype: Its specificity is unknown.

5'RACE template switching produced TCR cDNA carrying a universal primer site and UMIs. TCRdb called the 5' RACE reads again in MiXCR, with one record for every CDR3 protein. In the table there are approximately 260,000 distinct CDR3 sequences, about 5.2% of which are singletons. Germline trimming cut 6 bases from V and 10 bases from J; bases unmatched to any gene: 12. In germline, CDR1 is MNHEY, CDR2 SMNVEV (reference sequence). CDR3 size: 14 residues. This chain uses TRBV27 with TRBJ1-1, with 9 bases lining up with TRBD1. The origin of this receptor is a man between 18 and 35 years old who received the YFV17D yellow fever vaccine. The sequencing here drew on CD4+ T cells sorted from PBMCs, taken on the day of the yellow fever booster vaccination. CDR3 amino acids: CASRMTGGVPGAFF. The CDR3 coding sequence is TGTGCCAGCAGGATGACAGGGGGTGTCCCGGGAGCTTTCTTT.